Shown below are 8 T cell receptor beta chains from a single sample sequenced in a study of PD-1 blockade in mismatch repair-deficient tumors. Libraries were prepared by immunoSEQ multiplex PCR; TCRdb keeps only in-frame clonotypes and omits some of them. The data show some 97,000 clones, 82% seen once. Sequenced material: peripheral blood, taken approximately 35 weeks after starting pembrolizumab. The receptor set was obtained from an adult with mismatch repair-deficient cancer.

The rearrangement uses TRBV6-5 and TRBJ2-3; 10 bases agree with TRBD1. Germline assignment: CDR1 MNHEY and CDR2 SVGAGI. This CDR3 region has 15 residues. V was pared by 9 bases and J by 3 bases, with 9 bases of the junction left unmatched. CDR3 sequence: CASRQGARLTDTQYF. CDR3 nucleotides: TGTGCCAGTAGACAGGGGGCGCGTCTGACAGATACGCAGTATTTT.

V gene TRBV6-5 combines with J gene TRBJ1-2; TRBD1 is a possible D gene (5 bases). The length of the CDR3 is 13 residues. V lost 2 bases and J 8 bases, leaving 12 bases between the germline ends. Germline CDR1 is MNHEY and CDR2 is SVGAGI. Here the CDR3 DNA reads TGTGCCAGCAGTTACGGGGGACCACAAGGCTACACCTTC. Translated: CASSYGGPQGYTF.

The chain recombines TRBV6-5 with TRBJ1-5; no clear D. V was clipped by 2 bases and J by 3 bases, with 8 bases between them. The CDR3 is 14 residues long. Germline CDR1 and CDR2: MNHEY and SVGAGI. CDR3 nucleotides: TGTGCCAGCAGTTACCGGGGAATCAATCAGCCCCAGCATTTT. Translated, it gives CASSYRGINQPQHF.

This chain uses TRBV5-4 with TRBJ2-1; weak D call: TRBD2 (6 bases). V was clipped by 0 bases and J by 6 bases, with 22 bases between them. The CDR3 contains 18 residues. The V gene's germline CDR1 is SGHNT and CDR2 YYREEE (reference sequence). The CDR3 reads CASSLAGLGLASVNEQFF. The CDR3 nucleotides read TGTGCCAGCAGCTTGGCCGGACTGGGGCTAGCGTCAGTCAATGAGCAGTTCTTC.

The CDR3 reads CASSQDLTTGSSGANVLTF. The CDR3, as DNA: TGCGCCAGCAGCCAAGATCTGACGACGGGGAGCTCTGGGGCCAACGTCCTGACTTTC. The chain carries TRBV4-3 and TRBJ2-6; D perhaps matches TRBD2 (5 bases). Germline V lookup: CDR1 LGHNA, CDR2 YSLEER. The V end was cut by 0 bases, the J end by 0 bases, with 15 bases between. The CDR3 is made up of 19 amino acids.

J is TRBJ2-2 and V is TRBV6-1; 11 nucleotides match TRBD2. The germline CDR1 and CDR2 sequences are MNHNS and SASEGT. The trim removed 4 bases at V and 9 bases at J, leaving 7 bases unmatched. The CDR3 contains 15 residues. The DNA of the CDR3 is TGTGCCAGCAGTGTCGAGACTAGCGGGGCCTGGGAGCTGTTTTTT. It translates to CASSVETSGAWELFF.

The CDR3 loop reads CASSRILWDRDYNEQFF. The DNA of the CDR3 is TGTGCCAGCAGCCGTATCCTTTGGGACAGGGATTACAATGAGCAGTTCTTC. V usage is TRBV7-9 and J usage is TRBJ2-1; 9 bases line up with TRBD1. Germline V gene lookup returns CDR1 SEHNR and CDR2 FQNEAQ (reference sequence). Unmatched junction bases numbered 12, after V lost 5 bases and J lost 4 bases. This CDR3 contains 17 residues.

The V call is TRBV5-1, the J call TRBJ2-3, with D unresolved. Germline V gives CDR1 SGHRS, CDR2 YFSETQ. The CDR3 sequence is 15 residues long. Deletions cut 3 bases from V and 1 base from J, with 12 bases between. The CDR3 sequence is CASSSSWGGTDTQYF. CDR3 coding DNA: TGCGCCAGCAGCTCCAGTTGGGGTGGCACAGATACGCAGTATTTT.